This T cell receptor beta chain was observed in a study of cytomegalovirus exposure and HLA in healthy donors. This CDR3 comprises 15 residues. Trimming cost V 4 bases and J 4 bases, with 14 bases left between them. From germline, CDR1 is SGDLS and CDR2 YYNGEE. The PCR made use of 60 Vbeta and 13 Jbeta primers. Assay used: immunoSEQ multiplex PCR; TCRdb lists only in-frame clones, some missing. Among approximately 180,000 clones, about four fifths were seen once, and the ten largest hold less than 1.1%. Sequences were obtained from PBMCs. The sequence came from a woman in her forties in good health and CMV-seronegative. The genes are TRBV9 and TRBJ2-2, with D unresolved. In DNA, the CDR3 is TGTGCCAGCAGCCCCCCGCCGCCGGGCACCGGGGAGCTGTTTTTT. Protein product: CASSPPPPGTGELFF.